The clone carrying this TCR beta chain was seen many times. This sample was taken from a study of T cells of healthy individuals. TCRdb recomputed calls from the 5' RACE reads with MiXCR, one row per CDR3 protein. The repertoire has 95,000 to 100,000 distinct CDR3 sequences, under 20% of them found once; the top ten carry roughly 6.2%. The clonotype originates from a human donor in good health.

CDR3 in DNA: TGTGCCAGCAGTTATTCCCCAGGGGCCGAGCAGTACTTC. Its translation is CASSYSPGAEQYF. The chain carries TRBV6-5 and TRBJ2-7, with a weak D call TRBD1 (6 bases). V gave up 3 bases and J gave up 6 bases, with 12 bases separating them. The CDR3 contains 13 residues. CDR1 is MNHEY and CDR2 is SVGAGI in the germline V gene.